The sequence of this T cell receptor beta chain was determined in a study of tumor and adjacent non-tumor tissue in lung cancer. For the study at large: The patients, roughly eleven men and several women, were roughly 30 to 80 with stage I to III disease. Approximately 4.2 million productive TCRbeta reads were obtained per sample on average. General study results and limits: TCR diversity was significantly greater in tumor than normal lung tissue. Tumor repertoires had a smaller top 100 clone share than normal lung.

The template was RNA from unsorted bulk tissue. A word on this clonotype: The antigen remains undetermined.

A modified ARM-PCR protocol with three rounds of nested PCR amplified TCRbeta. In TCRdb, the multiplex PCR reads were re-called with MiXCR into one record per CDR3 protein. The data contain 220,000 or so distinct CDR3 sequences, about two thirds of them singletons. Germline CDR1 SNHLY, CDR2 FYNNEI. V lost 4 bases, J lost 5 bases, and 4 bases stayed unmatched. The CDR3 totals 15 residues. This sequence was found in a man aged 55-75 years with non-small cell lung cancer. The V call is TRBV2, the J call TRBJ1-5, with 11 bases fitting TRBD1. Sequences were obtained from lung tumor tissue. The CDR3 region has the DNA TGTGCCAGCAGTGCTGGGACAGGGGGAGATCAGCCCCAGCATTTT. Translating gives CASSAGTGGDQPQHF.